The 7 T cell receptor beta chains below all came from one sample that was sequenced in a study of a mutant IDH1 vaccine in newly diagnosed glioma (TCRdb year 2021). Library preparation employed the immunoSEQ multiplex PCR assay. Here the immuneACCESS table is served through TCRdb, limited to in-frame sequences with V and J called. Missing clones are a known gap in these copies; in checked studies unresolved V genes cover under half, and the rest lacks a known reason. Present in this sample are about 66,000 clones, approximately 86% of which were seen just once. The top ten hold roughly 2.8% of the sample. According to the study, the label for this sample's time point signals: baseline, week 1 (first vaccination visit). The sample's treatment or condition label is to be understood as: pre-vaccination baseline after standard-of-care therapy. Sequenced here: PBMCs, sampled from a glioma patient treated with radiotherapy, temozolomide or both. The origin of the receptors is a young man with glioma.

This clone has a single count. The V gene is TRBV5-1, the J gene TRBJ2-1, with D perhaps assigned TRBD1 or TRBD2 (5 bases each). The CDR3 length is 14 residues. V lost 0 bases and J lost 5, with 9 bases in between. Germline lookup yields CDR1 SGHRS and CDR2 YFSETQ. CDR3 in DNA: TGCGCCAGCAGCTTGGGAGGGACCCACAATGAGCAGTTCTTC. Amino acid sequence: CASSLGGTHNEQFF.

The chain uses TRBV6-6 and TRBJ1-5, with unresolved D. Germline lookup yields CDR1 MNHNY and CDR2 SVGAGI (reference sequence). The CDR3 totals 12 residues. V was pared by 6 bases and J by 4 bases, with 7 bases between. The CDR3 reads CASRYLNQPQHF. The CDR3, as DNA: TGTGCCAGCAGGTACCTAAATCAGCCCCAGCATTTT.

The chain carries TRBV6-6 and TRBJ1-4, with 9 bases identical to TRBD1. The CDR3 contains 14 residues. The V segment lost 6 bases and the J segment 11 bases; nucleotides outside the gene matches: 10. Germline V gene lookup returns CDR1 MNHNY and CDR2 SVGAGI (reference sequence). This CDR3 reads CASRNWTGARKLFF. The CDR3 DNA follows: TGTGCCAGCAGGAATTGGACAGGGGCTCGGAAACTGTTTTTT.

The chain is built from TRBV2 and TRBJ2-7; 10 bases fit TRBD1. The CDR3 has 15 amino acids. CDR1 is SNHLY and CDR2 is FYNNEI in the germline V gene. V was clipped by 6 bases and J by 5 bases; unmatched bases: 10. Here the CDR3 reads CASRNAGTGEHEQYF. The CDR3 nucleotides read TGTGCCAGCAGAAACGCCGGGACAGGGGAGCACGAGCAGTACTTC. Combining the CDR3 with reference TRBV2 and TRBJ2-7 gives the whole variable domain EPEVTQTPSHQVTQMGQEVILRCVPISNHLYFYWYRQILGQKVEFLVSFYNNEISEKSEIFDDQFSVERPDGSNFTLKIRSTKLEDSAMYFCASRNAGTGEHEQYFGPGTRLTVT.

The gene calls are TRBV2 and TRBJ2-2; 7 positions match TRBD1. Germline values: CDR1 SNHLY, CDR2 FYNNEI. The CDR3 has 16 amino acids. The V gene end was trimmed by 9 bases and the J gene end by 2 bases; junction bases not matched to a gene: 12. CDR3 in amino acids: CARGDSDTINTGELFF. The CDR3 coding sequence is TGTGCCAGGGGGGACAGCGACACAATTAACACCGGGGAGCTGTTTTTT.

This chain uses TRBV6-5 with TRBJ1-4; 8 bases map to TRBD1. With V trimmed by 4 bases and J by 7 bases, 5 bases remained unmatched. Germline loops: CDR1 MNHEY, CDR2 SVGAGI. The CDR3 loop spans 14 amino acids. CDR3 coding DNA: TGTGCCAGCAGTTTAGGGACAGGCGGTGAAAAACTGTTTTTT. Residues: CASSLGTGGEKLFF.

This clone was counted once. The CDR3 DNA reads as TGTGCCAGCACCCTGACAGGTTCTGAAGCTTTCTTT. This encodes CASTLTGSEAFF. The chain is built from TRBV5-6 and TRBJ1-1, with D perhaps TRBD1 (6 bases). The CDR3 runs to 12 residues. CDR1 is SGHDT and CDR2 is YYEEEE in the germline V gene. Trimming left V 6 bases short and J 6 bases short, with 12 bases between.